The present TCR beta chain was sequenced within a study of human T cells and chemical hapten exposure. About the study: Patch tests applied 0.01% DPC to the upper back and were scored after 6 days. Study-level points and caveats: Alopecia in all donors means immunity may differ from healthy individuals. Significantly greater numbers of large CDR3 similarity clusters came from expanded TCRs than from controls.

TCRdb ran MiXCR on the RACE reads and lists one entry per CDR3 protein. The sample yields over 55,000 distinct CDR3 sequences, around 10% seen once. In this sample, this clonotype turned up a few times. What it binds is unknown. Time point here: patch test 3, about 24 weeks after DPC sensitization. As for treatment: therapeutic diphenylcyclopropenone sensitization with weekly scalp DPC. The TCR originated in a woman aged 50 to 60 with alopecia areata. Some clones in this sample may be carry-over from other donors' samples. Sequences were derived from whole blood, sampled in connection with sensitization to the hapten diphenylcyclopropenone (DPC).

CDR3 protein: CSVARGTNYGYTF. CDR3 bases: TGCAGCGTTGCACGCGGTACTAACTATGGCTACACCTTC. The chain is built from TRBV29-1 and TRBJ1-2; D not certain. Trimming pared 4 bases from V and 0 bases from J, leaving 9 bases between. Germline values: CDR1 SQVTM, CDR2 ANQGSEA. The CDR3 sequence is 13 residues long.